The subject of this entry is one T cell receptor beta chain. Which antigen it targets is not known. No clone much larger than this one lies a single base away; base qualities are absent. This sample is drawn from a study of blood T cell repertoires in COVID-19 (dated by TCRdb to 2018 to 2021). With regard to the full study: Samples covering the acute and convalescent phases of COVID-19 were provided by collaborators in the United States, Italy and Spain. The material from the prospective study consisted of cDNA or gDNA derived from T cells, B-cell-depleted T cells, or PBMCs. Deeply sampled blood TCRbeta repertoires from subjects exposed to, actively infected with, or recovered from COVID-19 were included in the dataset. The repertoires were made available in a free public database intended to serve as a resource for research on the immune response to SARS-CoV-2. The samples were drawn from two sources: the first 160 participants of the ongoing ImmuneRACE study, and fewer than 1,500 subjects contributed by 6 global collaborators. Nearly every sample came with metadata listing a de-identified subject ID, COVID-19 status, age in years and sex. Where available, HLA class I and class II types were obtained from metadata supplied by the sample provider rather than from assay-based typing.

V lost 5 bases and J lost 4 bases; the stretch between them is 17 bases long. Counted from cysteine to phenylalanine, this CDR3 has 16 amino acids. Just CDR3 DNA is preserved here, 48 bases in frame from base 1. The germline V gene yields SGHTA for CDR1 and FQGTGA for CDR2. What the research found in general, with its limitations: The quantity of clinical and demographic metadata differed by source and by participant and was supplied without curation.

TCRbeta CDR3 regions were amplified from genomic DNA using the immunoSEQ Assay, a bias-controlled multiplex PCR. The source study handled its data this way. Within the assay, amplification of reference gene primers was used to estimate how many nucleated cells each sample contained. To quantify the absolute abundance of each unique TCRbeta CDR3 rearrangement, sequence reads were collapsed and filtered. For each sample, productive Simpson clonality was calculated as the square root of Simpson's diversity index across productive rearrangements. In its TCRdb copy, this immuneACCESS table keeps in-frame sequences only and misses some clones. Where compared with another copy, unresolved V genes explain less than half of these, and the others have no known cause. V, J and clone size reflect that table, while D and trimming were determined from the DNA. Counted in this sample were around 280,000 clones; roughly 87% of them appeared once. The ten largest make up roughly 2% of the sample.

Another Seattle source contributed samples from volunteer blood donors who had recovered from COVID-19. The collaborating institutions used their own protocols to collect whole blood in K2EDTA tubes. For TCRbeta analysis, collaborators shipped samples in one of three forms: frozen whole blood, isolated PBMCs, or DNA extracted from either of those sample types. The receptor was isolated from a woman between 50 and 59 years old who had recovered from COVID-19. Recombination joined TRBV7-3 with TRBJ1-4, with TRBD1 perhaps the D gene, on 6 matching bases. The sample comprised peripheral blood. This receptor has the CDR3 CASSLPPGHYNEKLFF. The nucleotides are TGTGCCAGCAGCCTCCCGCCGGGACACTATAATGAAAAACTGTTTTTT.